This T cell receptor beta chain appears in the sequencing data of a study of cytomegalovirus exposure and HLA in healthy donors. Looking at the study overall: Earlier results showed roughly 120 million unique TCR beta sequences derived from approximately 170 million T cells. The study, taken as a whole, reports: It emerged from a later analysis that several of the most significant clusters appeared to be linked to common viral pathogens. Certain sequence variants were highly shared and formed a cluster, and this cluster was likely a sequencing artifact.

The donors (healthy individuals) were bone marrow donors. It was with 60 Vbeta and 13 Jbeta primers that the PCR ran. Using immunoSEQ multiplex PCR, the repertoire was profiled, and TCRdb retains in-frame clones only, with some absent. The table includes roughly 140,000 clones, approximately 80% detected once. In this sample, this clone turned up once. The antigen is undetermined. This TCR was recovered from a male donor in good health and CMV-seronegative. The sequenced material came from PBMCs.

Here the CDR3 DNA reads TGTGCCAGCAGCCAAGAGAGGGGGATGTCCGCCGGGGAGCTGTTTTTT. Translating it yields CASSQERGMSAGELFF. The chain links TRBV4-2 to TRBJ2-2; tentatively, D is TRBD1 (6 bases). CDR3 length equals 16 residues. Germline V lookup: CDR1 LGHNA, CDR2 YNFKEQ. Trimming took off 0 bases at V and 6 bases at J, with 14 bases between the two ends.